This entry concerns a single TCR beta chain. Its antigen remains undetermined. No base qualities exist here, and no much larger clone lies one base off it. In total, over 600 healthy bone marrow donors made up the cohort. At the time of sampling, every cohort member was nominally healthy, though immune exposures that went unrecorded were likely present. The donor tested CMV seropositive and was one of the 289 seropositive cohort members. Each donor provided a peripheral blood sample, and peripheral blood mononuclear cells were used for TCR beta sequencing. Genomic DNA extraction from the blood cell samples was performed with the Qiagen DNeasy Blood Extraction Kit. Libraries were constructed by the immunoSEQ multiplex PCR assay. The multiplex PCR relied on a mix of 60 forward primers for TCR Vbeta segments and 13 reverse primers for TCR Jbeta segments. A multiplex PCR assay on genomic DNA amplified the CDR3 region of rearranged TCR beta genes. On the Illumina HiSeq System, the amplified TCR beta libraries were sequenced as 87-base-pair reads. Processing in the source paper ran as follows. A later analysis tallied 80 million to 95 million unique TCR beta chains across the 610 or so repertoires, and roughly 11 million of those chains were shared by two or more donors. Raw reads were error-corrected and collapsed into unique sequences by a nearest-neighbor algorithm in which closely related sequences were merged to remove PCR and sequencing errors. Alignment of CDR3 sequences to IMGT reference sequences was used to assign V, D and J gene segments. For a sequence to be retained, at least a six-nucleotide match to both a V gene segment and a J gene segment was required. Rearrangements were classified as productive when the CDR3 lacked stop codons and remained in frame with V and J, and all other rearrangements were classified as non-productive. CDR3 was defined according to IMGT convention as the region running from the second conserved V-encoded cysteine to the conserved J-encoded phenylalanine. The earlier analysis of a few hundred of the donors excluded any sequence lacking an unambiguous match to a single V gene segment. An earlier analysis of a few hundred of the donors called V segments functional above 56.7% productive rearrangements and segregating when the between-donor standard deviation exceeded 5%. A statistical classification framework was built for diagnosing cytomegalovirus status from the catalog of TCR beta chain sequences. In a later analysis, V and J genes were assigned by comparing TCR nucleotide sequences against IMGT/GENE-DB human TR gene sequences. In a later analysis, CDR3 sequences and most-parsimonious VDJ recombination scenarios were assigned using the TCRdist pipeline. In a later analysis, each TCR beta chain was defined by its CDR3 amino acid sequence together with its V-gene family, and reads without a unique V-gene family were excluded. In a later analysis, 450 to 600 highly shared, low-generation-probability nucleotide sequences were removed to address suspected cross-contamination and a sequencing artifact. A later analysis calculated a clonal expansion index for each public chain from normalized within-repertoire ranks of inferred template counts. In a later analysis, generation probabilities were computed with a VDJ recombination model fitted to out-of-frame rearrangements, and the resulting probabilities were checked against IGoR. Hypergeometric tests were used in a later analysis to score TCR-TCR, TCR-HLA and TCR-CMV co-occurrence, with a repertoire-size bias correction applied to the TCR pairs. A later analysis estimated false discovery rates by permuting HLA or CMV assignments 20 times. In a later analysis, co-occurring TCRs were grouped with DBSCAN, and TCRdist sequence similarity was added when clustering was performed within HLA-allele-positive subsets. For co-occurrence clustering, repertoires with fewer than 30,000 or more than 120,000 public chains were excluded, along with four or five repertoires with anomalous nucleotide sharing. The table comes from immuneACCESS by way of TCRdb, which keeps in-frame sequences with V and J called. Part of the clones is missing from these tables; in studies checked, under half for an unresolved V gene and the rest for unknown reasons. V, J and clone size derive from that table, while D and trimming were established from the DNA sequence. The sample has around 67,000 clones on record, 85% to 90% of them singletons. Clones ranked in the top ten supply 9% to 13% of the sample.

This specimen comes from a study of cytomegalovirus exposure and HLA in healthy donors (dated 2017 in TCRdb). In the study overall: According to an earlier analysis of 587 of the donors, about 170 million T cells yielded over 100 million unique TCR beta sequences and 276 Gb of sequence data. A separate validation cohort of over 95 different subjects was used in addition to the roughly 720-subject first cohort. The study profiled the T cell repertoires of 550 to 700 subjects by immunosequencing and related them to cytomegalovirus serostatus. To decide whether each TCR beta V gene segment behaved as functional or pseudogenic, an earlier analysis of some 600 of the donors relied on high-throughput TCR beta sequencing. HLA typing covered class I and class II loci at four-digit resolution. Donor age, sex, ethnicity and CMV serostatus were collected together with the repertoire data. All discovery cohort repertoires had been generated on a single sequencing platform. In a later analysis, previously published TCR beta repertoires from 550 to 750 donors were re-analyzed and high-resolution HLA genotyping was added so that TCR occurrence patterns could be studied. The number of donors typed differed by locus, with roughly 620-630 for A, B, C, DRB1 and DQB1, more than 500 for DQA1, 600 to 610 for DPA1, and some 440 for DPB1. Because of strong linkage in the cohort, five DR-DQ haplotypes were treated as single units for association and clustering. The genetic ancestry cluster associated with self-reported Caucasian donors included over 80% of the 350 to 500 genotyped donors. Genome-wide SNP genotypes for about 60% of the 666 donors were used in a later genetic analysis, which treated that subset as a discovery cohort. Across roughly 420 genotyped donors of the cohort, an average of about 250,000 unique TCR beta nucleotide sequences per donor were sequenced, and 15% to 20% of those sequences were non-productive. The aim of the study was to test whether cataloging public T cell receptors could identify signatures of past pathogen exposure. An early release covering 500 to 750 HLA-typed donors comprised about 320 gigabases of sequencing data and tens of millions of unique TCR sequences. To predict cytomegalovirus infection status, the study combined high-throughput TCR immunosequencing, statistical association of individual TCRs with disease status, and machine learning. Rather than using new phenotypic data, the later analysis identified candidate immune exposures from TCR beta sequences and from how often those sequences occurred across donors.

Paper-wide results and their limitations: Because HLA typing was unavailable for some donors at each locus, only the typed subset was used in association tests. This cohort had only TCR beta chains sequenced, and the lack of alpha or paired-chain data limited which features could be detected. Assigning TCR associations to individual alleles was difficult when HLA alleles, especially DR and DQ, strongly co-occurred. CMV serostatus was the only immune exposure information available for the cohort. In a later analysis, several top co-occurrence clusters were reported to appear linked to parvovirus B19, influenza, CMV and Epstein-Barr virus. In a later genetic analysis, a missense DCLRE1C variant was associated with V-gene and J-gene trimming of TCR beta chains, and the association was replicated in an independent cohort. In a later genetic analysis, fewer N-insertions in productive TCRs were reported among donors in an Asian-associated ancestry cluster than the roughly 700-donor mean. The authors suggested that the approach could potentially be extended to other disease states and immunological phenotypes. Broadly in line with IMGT annotations, most TCR beta V segments showed up in productive rearrangements about 90% or about 30% of the time in an earlier analysis of 450 to 600 of the donors. The presence/absence analyses assumed that sequencing depth was roughly uniform across donors, and that assumption may not be true. A few of the identified cytomegalovirus-associated TCR beta chains were confirmed in vitro to be specific for cytomegalovirus antigens. A further reported finding was that TCR beta sequences accurately predicted the HLA-A and HLA-B alleles for most subjects in the first cohort. Because counts were too low, about 18 rarely observed V segments, including chromosome 9 orphons, were excluded from the earlier analysis of several hundred of the donors. Most TCR sequences were seen in very few donors, while some public TCRs were found in many individuals. A group of highly shared sequence variants was considered likely to be a technical artifact of the sequencing pipeline. Cytomegalovirus status was reported to be diagnosed by the classifier with high specificity and sensitivity in both the original and validation cohorts. A later analysis found that most CMV-associated TCR beta chains appeared HLA-restricted, with HLA associations seemingly driven largely by CMV exposure. In the study, approximately 150 TCR beta chains were listed as associated with cytomegalovirus. According to a later analysis, TCR association rates differed among HLA loci, with DRB1 alleles showing the most associated TCRs and HLA-C alleles showing the fewest. At a false discovery rate of 0.05, a later analysis linked 15,000 to 20,000 TCR beta sequences to specific HLA alleles. Correlated functional status among segregating V segments might reflect linkage disequilibrium, but an unknown experimental factor could not be ruled out. Compared with equally common non-associated chains, HLA-associated TCR beta chains in a later analysis were more clonally expanded and had lower generation probabilities. Because the 87-base-pair reads could not distinguish some IMGT-functional V segments, including TRBV6-2 and TRBV6-3, those segments were excluded.

Its CDR3 holds 15 amino acids, cysteine through phenylalanine. Only the CDR3 region is kept as DNA, spanning 45 bases read in frame from base 1. The sequence links TRBV1 to TRBJ1-1. TRBV1 counts as a pseudogene. The sequence derives from a woman aged 25 to 39 in good health and CMV-seropositive. Source material: PBMCs. The CDR3 sequence is CTSSQDVEENTEAFF. The DNA sequence follows: TGCACCAGCAGCCAAGATGTGGAGGAGAACACTGAAGCTTTCTTT.